The 18 T cell receptor beta chains below come from one sample, sequenced in a study of Tregs in tolerant kidney transplant recipients. Assay: immunoSEQ multiplex PCR; the TCRdb copy retains only in-frame clones and omits some. This sample contains 45,000 to 55,000 clones. Here the sequenced sample was CD4+ T cells from blood, taken before the transplant. The origin of the receptors is a human donor who received a combined kidney and bone marrow transplant.

With respect to this clone: The sequence runs out 3 residues before the end of the CDR3; the remainder is reconstructed from the germline J gene. The J gene is TRBJ2-1, the V gene TRBV7-8; the D gene is possibly TRBD1 (6 bases). The CDR3 covers 16 residues. Germline-derived CDR1 and CDR2 are SGHVS and FQNEAQ. Trimming shortened V by 1 base and J by 6 bases, and 16 bases separated the two germline ends. The CDR3: CASSLGGLARGNEQFF. The CDR3 DNA, read in part, is TGTGCCAGCAGCTTAGGGGGGCTAGCAAGGGGCAATGAG.

As for this clone: The read comes to an end 3 residues before the CDR3 does, leaving the germline J gene to fill in the end. The chain joins TRBV7-3 to TRBJ2-1; 10 bases fit TRBD2. Germline-derived CDR1 and CDR2 are SGHTA and FQGTGA. V lost 1 base to trimming and J lost 6 bases; unmatched junction nucleotides: 12. This CDR3 is 18 amino acids long. Partial CDR3 DNA: TGTGCCAGCAGCTTAATCCCAGGGACTAGCGCTCGCCCCAATGAG. It encodes CASSLIPGTSARPNE. The full CDR3 is CASSLIPGTSARPNEQFF.

Comment on this clone: The read ends 3 residues shy of where the CDR3 ends; the end is completed using the germline J gene. The chain couples TRBV20-1 to TRBJ2-3, with D unclear. The CDR3 is 13 residues long. The V gene's germline CDR1 is DFQATT and CDR2 SNEGSKA (reference sequence). V was cut by 7 bases and J by 2 bases, with 13 bases left in between. The covered CDR3 bases are TGCAGTGTAGAGGCGGAATCCACAGATACG. Its protein product is CSVEAESTDT. The full-length CDR3 reads as CSVEAESTDTQYF.

As for this clone: From the germline J gene comes the end of the CDR3, since the read stops 3 residues before it. This chain uses TRBV29-1 with TRBJ2-6; D is unresolved. V lost 6 bases and J lost 4, with 13 bases in between. Germline assignment: CDR1 SQVTM and CDR2 ANQGSEA. The CDR3 covers 14 residues. CDR3 bases read: TGCAGCGTAGCAGGAGAGTTAGGGGCCAACGTC. Translating gives CSVAGELGANV. The full CDR3 sequence reads CSVAGELGANVLTF.

Comment on this clone: The read comes to an end 3 residues before the CDR3 does, leaving the germline J gene to fill in the end. The J gene is TRBJ2-1, the V gene TRBV29-1; TRBD2 matches at 9 bases. V trimming: 0 bases; J trimming: 3 bases; junction bases outside the gene matches: 0. The CDR3 length is 14 residues. Per germline, CDR1 SQVTM and CDR2 ANQGSEA. The CDR3 DNA, read in part, is TGCAGCGTTGAAGAGACTAGCGGCTACAATGAG. Translation gives CSVEETSGYNE. In full, the CDR3 reads CSVEETSGYNEQFF.

Details on this clone: The missing CDR3 end, 3 residues past where the read stops, is filled in from the germline J gene. V usage is TRBV7-2 and J usage is TRBJ2-5; D uncertain. With 2 bases removed from V and 3 bases from J, the gap between germline ends came to 10 bases. The germline gives CDR1 SGHTA, CDR2 FQGNSA. This CDR3 has 14 amino acids. The CDR3 spells CASSLNGLEETQYF. The part of the CDR3 DNA that was read is TGTGCCAGCAGCTTAAACGGCCTAGAAGAGACC.

The DNA read from the CDR3 is TGTGCCAGTACCCGTACAGGGGGTTTAGACGAG. It yields the protein CASTRTGGLDE. The full CDR3 sequence reads CASTRTGGLDEQYF. This chain uses TRBV19 with TRBJ2-7, with 8 bases identical to TRBD1. The read ends 3 residues before the CDR3 terminus; that terminus is restored from the germline J gene. This CDR3 is built from 14 residues. The V gene's germline CDR1 is LNHDA and CDR2 SQIVND (reference sequence). V was clipped by 7 bases and J by 5 bases; unmatched bases: 10.

Notes on this clone: Sequencing ends 3 residues short of the CDR3 end; the germline J gene provides the rest. The chain uses TRBV18 and TRBJ2-2; D is perhaps TRBD2 (5 bases). From germline, CDR1 is KGHSH and CDR2 LQKENI. The CDR3 sequence is 16 residues long. Between the trimmed V and J ends, which lost 1 base and 0 bases, there was a span of 9 bases. CDR3 bases read: TGTGCCAGCTCACCACTCGGTAGCGCGAACACCGGGGAG. It yields the protein CASSPLGSANTGE. The full CDR3 protein reads CASSPLGSANTGELFF.

In regard to this clone: The read comes to an end 3 residues before the CDR3 does, leaving the germline J gene to fill in the end. V and J are TRBV7-8 and TRBJ2-1; tentative D call: TRBD2 (6 bases). The CDR3 length is 15 residues. Germline V gives CDR1 SGHVS, CDR2 FQNEAQ. The V end lost 5 bases, the J end lost 0 bases, and 11 bases lay between the germline ends. CDR3 residues: CASSPISGSYNEQFF. CDR3 DNA (partial): TGTGCCAGCAGCCCTATTAGCGGCTCCTACAATGAG.

Points on this clone: The CDR3 end lies 3 residues beyond the end of the read and is filled in from the germline J gene. The J gene is TRBJ1-5, the V gene TRBV2; D perhaps matches TRBD1 (6 bases). Germline CDR1 reads SNHLY; CDR2 reads FYNNEI. V shed 7 bases and J shed 4 bases, with 20 bases lying between them. This CDR3 region has 16 residues. CDR3 sequence reads: CASTESTGTLNQPQHF. The CDR3 DNA, read in part, is TGTGCCAGCACCGAATCAACCGGGACATTGAATCAGCCC.

Points on this clone: The CDR3 extends 3 residues past the end of the read, so its final part is completed from the germline J gene. The rearrangement uses TRBV14 and TRBJ2-7, with 7 bases identical to TRBD2. CDR1 and CDR2 (germline): SGHDN, FVKESK. The CDR3 contains 13 residues. The V segment lost 3 bases and the J segment 3 bases; nucleotides outside the gene matches: 2. CDR3 sequence: CASSQASGYEQYF. The part of the CDR3 DNA that was read is TGTGCCAGCAGCCAGGCTAGCGGCTACGAG. Full variable domain (remainder filled in from reference TRBV14 and TRBJ2-7): EAGVTQFPSHSVIEKGQTVTLRCDPISGHDNLYWYRRVMGKEIKFLLHFVKESKQDESGMPNNRFLAERTGGTYSTLKVQPAELEDSGVYFCASSQASGYEQYFGPGTRLTVT.

Concerning this clone itself: The read finishes 3 residues shy of the CDR3 end, and the germline J gene is used to complete it. The V gene is TRBV29-1, the J gene TRBJ2-5; possibly TRBD1 for D (5 bases). The germline CDR1 and CDR2 sequences are SQVTM and ANQGSEA. The germline V and J ends were trimmed by 7 bases and 1 base, with 10 bases remaining between them. The CDR3 sequence is 12 residues long. CDR3 DNA, as far as it was read: TGCAGCGCCTCAGGGCCCCAAGAGACC. Amino acids: CSASGPQET. The complete CDR3 sequence is CSASGPQETQYF.

Comments on this clone: Sequencing ends 3 residues short of the CDR3 end; the germline J gene provides the rest. The chain couples TRBV5-1 to TRBJ1-3; D is unresolved. From germline, CDR1 is SGHRS and CDR2 YFSETQ. The CDR3 contains 12 residues. Between the trimmed V and J ends, which lost 4 bases and 4 bases, there was a span of 6 bases. CDR3 bases read: TGCGCCAGCAGCCCAGGCGGAAACACC. This codes for CASSPGGNT. The whole CDR3 protein reads CASSPGGNTIYF.

Comment on this clone: Read data end 3 residues before the CDR3 end; the end is taken from the germline J gene. The chain joins TRBV10-1 to TRBJ2-3, with 8 bases identical to TRBD2. Trimming took 10 bases from V and 3 from J; bases not matched to a gene: 12. The CDR3 consists of 15 residues. Germline V gene lookup returns CDR1 WNHNN and CDR2 SYGVQD (reference sequence). The DNA read from the CDR3 is TGCGCCACCTCGAGCAGCGGGAGTGTTACAGATACG. It specifies CATSSSGSVTDT. The complete CDR3 protein is CATSSSGSVTDTQYF.

As to this clone: The read comes to an end 3 residues before the CDR3 does, leaving the germline J gene to fill in the end. The rearrangement uses TRBV6-1 and TRBJ1-5; possibly TRBD1 for D (6 bases). Germline V lookup: CDR1 MNHNS, CDR2 SASEGT. Trimming cost V 4 bases and J 6 bases, with 13 bases left between them. The CDR3 is 14 residues long. CDR3: CASSARGQGQPQHF. The sequenced CDR3 bases are TGTGCCAGCAGTGCCAGGGGCCAGGGTCAGCCC.

A note on this clone: With the read ending 3 residues before the CDR3 end, the germline J gene is used to fill in that end. The chain joins TRBV20-1 to TRBJ2-7, with 7 positions matching TRBD2. CDR3 size: 13 residues. From germline, CDR1 is DFQATT and CDR2 SNEGSKA (reference sequence). J was trimmed by 4 bases and V by 1 base; bases with no gene match: 4. The CDR3 here is CSARGLAGYEQYF. The DNA read from the CDR3 is TGCAGTGCTAGAGGACTAGCTGGATACGAG.

Regarding this clone: Read sequence stops 3 residues before the CDR3 end, and the germline J gene provides the missing end. V gene TRBV20-1 combines with J gene TRBJ2-6, with D uncertain. Trimming removed 0 bases from V and 2 bases from J, with 8 bases in between. The germline V gene has CDR1 DFQATT and CDR2 SNEGSKA (reference sequence). The CDR3 extends over 15 amino acids. Incomplete CDR3 DNA: TGCAGTGCTAGAGATAAAAGGGCTGGGGCCAACGTC. This gives the protein CSARDKRAGANV. The full CDR3 protein reads CSARDKRAGANVLTF.

Note on this clone: The sequence runs out 3 residues before the end of the CDR3; the remainder is reconstructed from the germline J gene. This chain uses TRBV19 with TRBJ2-5, with 9 positions matching TRBD2. The V and J ends lost 5 bases and 5 bases, in that order; junction bases with no gene match: 12. There are 16 residues in the CDR3. Germline V gene data show CDR1 as LNHDA and CDR2 as SQIVND (reference sequence). The CDR3 reads CASSDSGRRRGETQYF. The part of the CDR3 DNA that was read is TGTGCCAGTAGTGATAGCGGGAGACGTAGGGGTGAGACC.